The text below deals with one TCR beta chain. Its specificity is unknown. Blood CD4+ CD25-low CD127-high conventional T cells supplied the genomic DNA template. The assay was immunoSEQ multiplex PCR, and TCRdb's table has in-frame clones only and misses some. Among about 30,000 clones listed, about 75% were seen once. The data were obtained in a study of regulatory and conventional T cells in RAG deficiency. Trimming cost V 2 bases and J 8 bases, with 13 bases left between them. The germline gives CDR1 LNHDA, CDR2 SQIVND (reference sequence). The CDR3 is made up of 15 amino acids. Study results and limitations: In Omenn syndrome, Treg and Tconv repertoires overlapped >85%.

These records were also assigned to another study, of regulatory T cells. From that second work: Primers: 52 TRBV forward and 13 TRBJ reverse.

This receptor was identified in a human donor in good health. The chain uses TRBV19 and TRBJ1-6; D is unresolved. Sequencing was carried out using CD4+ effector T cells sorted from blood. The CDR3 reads CASSILRATDSPLHF. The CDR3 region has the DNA TGTGCCAGTAGTATATTGAGGGCAACTGATTCACCCCTCCACTTT.